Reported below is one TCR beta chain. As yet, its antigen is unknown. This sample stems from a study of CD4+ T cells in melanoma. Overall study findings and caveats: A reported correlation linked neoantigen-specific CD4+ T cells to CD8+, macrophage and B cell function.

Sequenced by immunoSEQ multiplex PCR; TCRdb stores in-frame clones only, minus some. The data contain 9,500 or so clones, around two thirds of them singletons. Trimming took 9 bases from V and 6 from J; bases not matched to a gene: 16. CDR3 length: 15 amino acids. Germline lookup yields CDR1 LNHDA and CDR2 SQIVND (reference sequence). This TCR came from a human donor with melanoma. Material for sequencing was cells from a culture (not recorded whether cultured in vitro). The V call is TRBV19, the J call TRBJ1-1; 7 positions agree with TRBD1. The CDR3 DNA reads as TGTGCCAGCAGAGCGGGCAGGGGGTTGTCTCCTGAAGCTTTCTTT. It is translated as CASRAGRGLSPEAFF. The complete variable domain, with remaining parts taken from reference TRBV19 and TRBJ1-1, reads DGGITQSPKYLFRKEGQNVTLSCEQNLNHDAMYWYRQDPGQGLRLIYYSQIVNDFQKGDIAEGYSVSREKKESFPLTVTSAQKNPTAFYLCASRAGRGLSPEAFFGQGTRLTVV.